This TCR beta chain was sequenced in a study of cytomegalovirus exposure and HLA in healthy donors. Overall study results and limits: TCR sequences were mostly rare, though some public TCRs occurred in many donors. Subsequent analysis found a tendency for first-cohort TCR clusters to co-occur within the 120 validation repertoires.

With 5 bases removed from V and 0 bases from J, the gap between germline ends came to 8 bases. Germline V gene lookup returns CDR1 SEHNR and CDR2 FQNEAQ (reference sequence). The CDR3 extends over 14 amino acids. TCRdb's table, derived via immunoSEQ multiplex PCR, lists solely in-frame clones and lacks some. The sample lists 160,000 or so clones; approximately 80% were seen once. With respect to this clone: The antigen is not known.

The sample comprised PBMCs. This clonotype was sampled from a man aged 25-45 years in good health and CMV-seropositive. V is TRBV7-9 and J is TRBJ2-1; D not certain. Here the CDR3 DNA reads TGTGCCAGCAGCCCTAGTGGCTCCTACAATGAGCAGTTCTTC. Translating it yields CASSPSGSYNEQFF.